The entry that follows covers one TCR beta chain sequence. Trimming took off 6 bases at V and 4 bases at J, with 13 bases between the two ends. Germline CDR1 is SGHTA and CDR2 is FQGNSA. The CDR3 totals 14 residues. The data derive from a study of immune characterization of retroperitoneal liposarcoma. In TCRdb, the PCR reads were re-called with MiXCR into one record per CDR3 protein. The sample has 9,000 to 10,000 distinct CDR3 sequences; 25% to 30% are singletons. Sequencing was performed on tumor tissue. The clonotype was recovered from a male donor with retroperitoneal liposarcoma. This chain links TRBV7-2 with TRBJ2-4; D might be TRBD2 (6 bases). CDR3 loop: CASRPGTWKNIQYF. CDR3 nucleotides: TGTGCCAGCAGGCCCGGGACTTGGAAAAACATTCAGTACTTC.